The clone carrying this TCR beta chain was found many times. The data were taken from a study of identical twins. One entry per CDR3 protein results from TCRdb running MiXCR on the 5' RACE reads. The sample holds around 250,000 distinct CDR3 sequences, approximately 5.9% seen once. V was cut by 5 bases and J by 7 bases, with 11 bases left in between. CDR1 and CDR2 (germline): SEHNR, FQNEAQ (reference sequence). This CDR3 is 12 amino acids long. The same sample was also used in a study of T cells expressing NK-cell markers. Per that paper: Repertoire data for TCR beta were derived from sorted T cells (CD3+CD56+NKG2C+, CD3+CD56+NKG2C- and CD3+CD56-NKG2C+). Of CD8+ T cells, about 1.0-7.5% belonged to dominant NKG2C+ clonotypes in 5 to 7 donors. Four donors showed these clonotypes also leading the CD3+CD56-NKG2C+ fraction.

The sequencing sample was made of CD8+ T cells sorted from blood. The V and J genes are TRBV7-9 and TRBJ1-1, with a weak D call TRBD1 (6 bases). The sequence derives from a woman aged 18-29 years in good health. The CDR3 DNA sequence: TGTGCCAGCAGCCGTGGAGGGGGTGAAGCTTTCTTT. Amino acids: CASSRGGGEAFF. The full variable domain, rest sourced from reference TRBV7-9 and TRBJ1-1, is DTGVSQNPRHKITKRGQNVTFRCDPISEHNRLYWYRQTLGQGPEFLTYFQNEAQLEKSRLLSDRFSAERPKGSFSTLEIQRTEQGDSAMYLCASSRGGGEAFFGQGTRLTVV.